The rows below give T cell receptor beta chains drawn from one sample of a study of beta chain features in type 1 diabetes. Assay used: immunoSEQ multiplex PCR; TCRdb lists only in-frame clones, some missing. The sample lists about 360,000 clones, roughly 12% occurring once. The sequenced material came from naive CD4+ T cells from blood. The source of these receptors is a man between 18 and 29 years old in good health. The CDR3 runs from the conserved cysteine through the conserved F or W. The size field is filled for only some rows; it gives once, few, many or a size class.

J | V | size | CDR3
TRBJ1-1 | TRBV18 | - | CASSPERNTEAFF
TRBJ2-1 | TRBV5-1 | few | CASSHDSRSYNEQFF
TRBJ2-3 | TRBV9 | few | CASSVGQGTDTQYF
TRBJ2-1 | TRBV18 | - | CASSPQVDLGLRGGRNEQFF
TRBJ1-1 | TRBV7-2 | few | CASSSRTVEAFF
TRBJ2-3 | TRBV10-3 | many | CAISESLAGGPGTQYF
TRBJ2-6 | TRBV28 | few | CASSRRQGRAGANVLTF
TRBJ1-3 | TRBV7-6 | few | CASSLALSGNTIYF
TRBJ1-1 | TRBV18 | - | CASSPRTGTNTEAFF
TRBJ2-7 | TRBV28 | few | CASSTFGSHYEQYF
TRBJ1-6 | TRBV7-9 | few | CASSLGGFRYNSPLHF
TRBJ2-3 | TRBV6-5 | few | CASRLAGGRDTQYF
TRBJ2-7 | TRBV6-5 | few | CASSYSRTGEGEQYF
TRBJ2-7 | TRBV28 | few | CASSWITGREQYF
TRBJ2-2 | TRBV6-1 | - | CASSVLAGTNTGELFF
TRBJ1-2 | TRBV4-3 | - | CASSQVRGSLGGYTF